Sequencing of this TCR beta chain was carried out in a study of T cells of healthy individuals. This clonotype was recorded a few times. In TCRdb, the 5' RACE reads were re-called with MiXCR into one record per CDR3 protein. The repertoire holds approximately 100,000 distinct CDR3 sequences, with roughly a sixth as singletons. V lost 6 bases, J lost 3 bases, and 15 bases lay in between. CDR1 and CDR2 (germline): SNHLY, FYNNEI. The CDR3 loop spans 14 amino acids. The TCR was taken from a human donor in good health. The V gene is TRBV2, the J gene TRBJ2-7; D gene unclear. The CDR3 loop is CASRATIERYEQYF. CDR3 in DNA: TGTGCCAGCAGAGCAACAATCGAACGCTACGAGCAGTACTTC. Combining the CDR3 with reference TRBV2 and TRBJ2-7 gives the whole variable domain EPEVTQTPSHQVTQMGQEVILRCVPISNHLYFYWYRQILGQKVEFLVSFYNNEISEKSEIFDDQFSVERPDGSNFTLKIRSTKLEDSAMYFCASRATIERYEQYFGPGTRLTVT.